These T cell receptor beta chains were read from a single sample in a study of blood T cell repertoires in COVID-19. TCRdb's copy holds only in-frame clones and misses some; the assay was immunoSEQ multiplex PCR. The sample has fewer than 400,000 clones, roughly 85% seen once; the top ten hold over 1.5%. The sample was PBMCs or T cells enriched from blood (not recorded which). These receptors were obtained from a woman aged 25-40 years who had been exposed to COVID-19. Each CDR3 is given with its conserved first and last residue. A D gene is named only where the DNA matches it firmly. Where a row states a size, it is once, few, many or the class of an expanded clone; other rows omit it.

j_gene | abundance | d_gene | v_gene | CDR3nt | CDR3aa
TRBJ1-3 | - | - | TRBV7-8 | TGTGCCAGCAGCTTAGGCGGGGGCTCTGGAAACACCATATATTTT | CASSLGGGSGNTIYF
TRBJ1-5 | - | - | TRBV30 | TGTGCCTGGAGCGGGGAGACAAATCAGCCCCAGCATTTT | CAWSGETNQPQHF
TRBJ1-6 | - | TRBD1 | TRBV7-8 | TGTGCCAGCATGGGACAGGGATATTTTAATTCACCCCTCCACTTT | CASMGQGYFNSPLHF
TRBJ2-7 | - | TRBD1 | TRBV5-1 | TGCGCCAGCAGCACCGGGACAGGGGCAGGCGAGCAGTACTTC | CASSTGTGAGEQYF
TRBJ2-5 | - | TRBD2 | TRBV5-1 | TGCGCCAGCAGCTTGGCTCTAGCGGGAGGCCCTGGGGAGACCCAGTACTTC | CASSLALAGGPGETQYF
TRBJ2-3 | once | - | TRBV18 | TGTGCCAGCTCACCTCCCTACTTGGATACGCAGTATTTT | CASSPPYLDTQYF
TRBJ2-1 | - | - | TRBV27 | TGTGCCAGCCTGTCCACATCCACATACAATGAGCAGTTCTTC | CASLSTSTYNEQFF
TRBJ2-7 | - | - | TRBV11-2 | TGTGCCAGCACCCCAATACAAAGCTCCTACGAGCAGTACTTC | CASTPIQSSYEQYF
TRBJ2-2 | - | - | TRBV19 | TGTGCCAGTAGAGACAGACCTAACACCGGGGAGCTGTTTTTT | CASRDRPNTGELFF
TRBJ1-5 | - | - | TRBV28 | TGTGCCAGCAGATTGGGGGCAGTTAATCAGCCCCAGCATTTT | CASRLGAVNQPQHF
TRBJ1-2 | - | TRBD1 | TRBV9 | TGTGCCAGCAGCGCATCCGGGACAGGGGGACACTATGGCTACACCTTC | CASSASGTGGHYGYTF
TRBJ2-5 | - | TRBD2 | TRBV4-1 | TGCGCCAGCAGCCGTACACCGGGACTAGCGGTAGAGACCCAGTACTTC | CASSRTPGLAVETQYF
TRBJ2-5 | - | - | TRBV6-5 | TGTGCCAGCAGCCGCGGGACAGACCAAGAGACCCAGTACTTC | CASSRGTDQETQYF
TRBJ1-5 | - | TRBD1 | TRBV27 | TGTGCCAGCAGTCCCGCGGAGGGGGCAGATCAGCCCCAGCATTTT | CASSPAEGADQPQHF
TRBJ1-6 | - | - | TRBV27 | TGTGCCAGCAGTTTGCAGGATTCACCCCTCCACTTT | CASSLQDSPLHF
TRBJ2-7 | - | TRBD2 | TRBV6-5 | TGTGCCAGCAGTTCCGGGGGGTCCTACGAGCAGTACTTC | CASSSGGSYEQYF
TRBJ2-7 | once | - | TRBV6-5 | TGTGCCAGCAGTTACTCGAGAGGTTACGAGCAGTACTTC | CASSYSRGYEQYF
TRBJ2-2 | few | TRBD1 | TRBV25-1 | TGTGCCAGCACGGACAGGGCGAACACCGGGGAGCTGTTTTTT | CASTDRANTGELFF
TRBJ2-1 | - | TRBD2 | TRBV27 | TGTGCCAGCAGAGGACTAGCGGGAGGGAACAATGAGCAGTTCTTC | CASRGLAGGNNEQFF
TRBJ1-5 | - | TRBD1 | TRBV28 | TGTGCCAGCAGGGCGACAGGGGGCACAAATCAGCCCCAGCATTTT | CASRATGGTNQPQHF
TRBJ1-4 | - | - | TRBV4-2 | TGTGCCAGCAGCCAGCGAGGACATACCCGTAATGAAAAACTGTTTTTT | CASSQRGHTRNEKLFF
TRBJ2-5 | - | TRBD2 | TRBV7-3 | TGTGCCAGCAGCTTAACGCCTAGCGGGGGCGGTTGGGAGACCCAGTACTTC | CASSLTPSGGGWETQYF
TRBJ1-1 | - | TRBD1 | TRBV28 | TGTGCCAGCAGTTCGGGGACAGGAGCCAACACTGAAGCTTTCTTT | CASSSGTGANTEAFF
TRBJ1-1 | - | TRBD1 | TRBV5-1 | TGCGCCAGCAGCTCCACAGGGGGCTGGGCCACTGAAGCTTTCTTT | CASSSTGGWATEAFF
TRBJ1-1 | - | TRBD1 | TRBV28 | TGTGCCAGCACCAAAATCGGGACAGGGGGAACTGAAGCTTTCTTT | CASTKIGTGGTEAFF
TRBJ1-1 | - | TRBD1 | TRBV24-1 | TGTGCCACCGCGTCCGGGACAGGTCTGACTGAAGCTTTCTTT | CATASGTGLTEAFF
TRBJ1-5 | - | TRBD1 | TRBV6-2/TRBV6-3 | TGTGCCAGCAGTTACCCAACACAGGGGCGAAGCAATCAGCCCCAGCATTTT | CASSYPTQGRSNQPQHF
TRBJ2-3 | - | TRBD1 | TRBV28 | TGTGCCAGCAGTCTTATAGGGGGCGTCGGAGATACGCAGTATTTT | CASSLIGGVGDTQYF
TRBJ2-6 | - | TRBD1 | TRBV7-6 | TGTGCCAGCAGCCGGACAGGGTCTGGGGCCAACGTCCTGACTTTC | CASSRTGSGANVLTF
TRBJ2-7 | - | - | TRBV27 | TGTGCCAGCAGCTTGGAGGGGGCTTCGCAATACGAGCAGTACTTC | CASSLEGASQYEQYF
TRBJ1-3 | - | - | TRBV4-2 | TGTGCCAGCAGCCAAGATACAGGTCATAGAAACACCATATATTTT | CASSQDTGHRNTIYF
TRBJ2-5 | - | - | TRBV30 | TGTGCCTGGAGAGCGGAGACCCAGTACTTC | CAWRAETQYF
TRBJ1-2 | - | - | TRBV11-2 | TGTGCCAGCAGCTTAGGGCGAAACAGCTATGGCTACACCTTC | CASSLGRNSYGYTF
TRBJ2-1 | - | TRBD1 | TRBV5-8 | TGTGCCAGCAGCGAATACAGGGGGGCATTTAGCTCCTACAATGAGCAGTTCTTC | CASSEYRGAFSSYNEQFF
TRBJ2-1 | - | TRBD2 | TRBV7-2 | TGTGCCAGCAGCCCCGGACTAGCGGGGGCTCTGAATGAGCAGTTCTTC | CASSPGLAGALNEQFF
TRBJ2-2 | - | - | TRBV27 | TGTGCCAGCAGTTTATTCTCAGGGTTTGGGACAGGGGAGCTGTTTTTT | CASSLFSGFGTGELFF
TRBJ2-7 | - | TRBD1 | TRBV5-6 | TGTGCCAGCAGCTTTGTAGGGACAGGGACTTACGAGCAGTACTTC | CASSFVGTGTYEQYF
TRBJ1-1 | - | - | TRBV5-6 | TGTGCCAGCTCCACCGGGACAGAAGCTTTCTTT | CASSTGTEAFF
TRBJ1-2 | - | - | TRBV3-1/TRBV3-2 | TGTGCCAGCAGCGAAGAGTACGGGTTGACTGGCTACACCTTC | CASSEEYGLTGYTF
TRBJ2-7 | - | - | TRBV9 | TGTGCCAGCAGCTCTTCCGTGACTAAGGGAGGCGAGCAGTACTTC | CASSSSVTKGGEQYF
TRBJ2-7 | - | - | TRBV5-1 | TGCGCCAGCAGCACCGGAGAAGAGTACTACGAGCAGTACTTC | CASSTGEEYYEQYF
TRBJ1-5 | - | - | TRBV30 | TGTGCCTGGAACCGCGCCAATCAGCCCCAGCATTTT | CAWNRANQPQHF
TRBJ1-1 | - | - | TRBV6-2/TRBV6-3 | TGTGCCAGCAGCAAACTTCAGGGATACACTGAAGCTTTCTTT | CASSKLQGYTEAFF
TRBJ2-2 | - | TRBD1 | TRBV11-2 | TGTGCCAGCAGCTTCGCCGGGACAGGGGTCGCCGGGGAGCTGTTTTTT | CASSFAGTGVAGELFF
TRBJ2-7 | - | - | TRBV10-3 | TGTGCCATCAGTGAGCCGAACAGGGCCGCGTCCTACGAGCAGTACTTC | CAISEPNRAASYEQYF
TRBJ2-7 | - | - | TRBV4-1 | TGCGCCAGCAGCCAAGACTCAGGATTCCTCTACGAGCAGTACTTC | CASSQDSGFLYEQYF
TRBJ2-7 | - | - | TRBV11-3 | TGTGCCAGCAGCTTGAACCAGGCTTCCTACGAGCAGTACTTC | CASSLNQASYEQYF
TRBJ2-2 | once | TRBD2 | TRBV7-2 | TGTGCCAGCAGCTCATCGGGACTAGCCTCGAACACCGGGGAGCTGTTTTTT | CASSSSGLASNTGELFF
TRBJ2-5 | - | TRBD2 | TRBV7-2 | TGTGCCAGCAGCTTAGGGACTAGCCGAAGGGAGACCCAGTACTTC | CASSLGTSRRETQYF